This T cell receptor beta chain is from a study of T cells after yellow fever vaccination. Study results and limitations: Researchers report a weaker secondary response that nonetheless peaked faster, day 5 versus 15. Abundant contaminating clonotypes from the bulk population could appear in FACS-sorted repertoires. Most primary-vaccination clones recurred post-booster (about 96% CD4, roughly 87% CD8).

Template switching with 5'RACE generated the TCR cDNA and added a universal primer site and UMIs. TCRdb used MiXCR to reprocess the 5' RACE reads, holding one entry per CDR3 protein. Of roughly 180,000 distinct CDR3 sequences in the sample, 5.5% to 7.5% are singletons; the top ten hold about 2.7%. CDR1 KGHSH and CDR2 LQKENI come from the germline V gene. V shed 3 bases and J shed 1 base, with 19 bases lying between them. CDR3 size: 17 residues. For this clonotype: Its antigen is not identified.

This chain links TRBV18 with TRBJ2-7; either TRBD1 or TRBD2 may supply D (5 bases each). This TCR was recovered from a man younger than 30 who received the YFV17D yellow fever vaccine. This material consisted of CD4+ T cells sorted from PBMCs, taken on the day of the first yellow fever vaccination. CDR3 loop: CASSPHPRGVLSYEQYF. In DNA form, the CDR3 reads TGTGCCAGCTCACCCCACCCAAGGGGAGTATTATCCTACGAGCAGTACTTC.